These 24 T cell receptor beta chains originate from one sample sequenced in a study of cytomegalovirus exposure and HLA in healthy donors. Amplification used 60 Vbeta primers and 13 Jbeta primers. TCRdb's copy holds only in-frame clones and misses some; the assay was immunoSEQ multiplex PCR. Of approximately 150,000 clones in the sample, 60% to 80% are singletons; the top ten hold roughly 1.6%. Sequencing was performed on PBMCs. These receptors were collected from a female donor in good health and CMV-seronegative.

V gene TRBV27 combines with J gene TRBJ1-5; a possible D gene is TRBD1 (6 bases). Germline CDR1 and CDR2: MNHEY and SMNVEV (reference sequence). V was shortened by 2 bases and J by 4 bases, with 12 bases between the two germline ends. CDR3 size: 15 residues. For the CDR3, the DNA is TGTGCCAGCAGTTTAAGCAGGGGAGAGAATCAGCCCCAGCATTTT. Its translation: CASSLSRGENQPQHF.

The V and J genes are TRBV5-1 and TRBJ1-2, with 7 bases identical to TRBD1. Trimming cost V 3 bases and J 3 bases; bases outside gene matches: 8. Germline lookup yields CDR1 SGHRS and CDR2 YFSETQ. The CDR3 contains 15 residues. CDR3 bases: TGCGCCAGCAGCTCGTCAGGACAGGATTACTATGGCTACACCTTC. This encodes CASSSSGQDYYGYTF.

This clone was counted between two and nine times. The J gene is TRBJ1-5, the V gene TRBV29-1; 7 bases fit TRBD1. The CDR3 runs 13 residues. Germline assignment: CDR1 SQVTM and CDR2 ANQGSEA. V dropped 8 bases and J dropped 4; count of bases not matched to a gene: 8. The CDR3 region has the DNA TGCAGCATCGGGACAGCAGAAAATCAGCCCCAGCATTTT. Translated: CSIGTAENQPQHF.

This clone was detected a few times. The chain uses TRBV29-1 and TRBJ1-2; D is perhaps TRBD1 (6 bases). CDR3 length equals 12 residues. The V end lost 6 bases, the J end lost 4 bases, and 12 bases lay between the germline ends. Germline V CDR1 and CDR2: SQVTM, ANQGSEA. As DNA, the CDR3 is TGCAGCGTGGTAAGGGACACCTATGGCTACACCTTC. This translates into CSVVRDTYGYTF.

The V gene is TRBV11-3, the J gene TRBJ1-4; the D is unclear. Germline lookup yields CDR1 SGHNT and CDR2 YENEEA. V shed 3 bases and J shed 9 bases, with 11 bases lying between them. CDR3 length: 13 residues. For the CDR3, the DNA is TGTGCCAGCAGCTTTTCGGGGTCCCAAAAACTGTTTTTT. Protein product: CASSFSGSQKLFF.

The rearrangement uses TRBV27 and TRBJ1-2; no clear D gene. Between the trimmed V and J ends, which lost 2 bases and 6 bases, there was a span of 16 bases. The CDR3 consists of 15 residues. Germline assignment: CDR1 MNHEY and CDR2 SMNVEV (reference sequence). CDR3 in amino acids: CASSLGLGAPNGYTF. Written as DNA, the CDR3 is TGTGCCAGCAGTTTAGGGTTGGGAGCACCCAATGGCTACACCTTC.

CDR3 DNA: TGTGCCACCAGCATTTCGCGGGACAGACATAATTCACCCCTCCACTTT. This codes for CATSISRDRHNSPLHF. The chain employs TRBV15 and TRBJ1-6; 7 positions match TRBD1. The CDR3 is made up of 16 amino acids. V dropped 4 bases and J dropped 5; count of bases not matched to a gene: 8. Looked up from germline, CDR1 is LNHNV and CDR2 is YYDKDF (reference sequence).

In this sample, this clone turned up once. V is TRBV27 and J is TRBJ1-5, with 8 nucleotides matching TRBD1. With 5 bases clipped from V and 6 bases from J, the junction kept 9 bases outside the gene matches. This CDR3 region has 15 residues. CDR1 MNHEY and CDR2 SMNVEV come from the germline V gene (reference sequence). The CDR3, as DNA: TGTGCCAGCAGTCCCGAACGGACAGGGCGTCAGCCCCAGCATTTT. Encoded protein: CASSPERTGRQPQHF.

This chain uses TRBV29-1 with TRBJ2-5; D may be TRBD2 (5 bases). There are 14 residues in the CDR3. CDR1 and CDR2 from the germline V gene are SQVTM and ANQGSEA. The V and J ends lost 3 bases and 2 bases respectively, with 13 bases between them. The CDR3 nucleotides read TGCAGCGTTGATGGCCCCTCGGGACAAGAGACCCAGTACTTC. This sequence encodes CSVDGPSGQETQYF.

The V gene is TRBV11-2, the J gene TRBJ2-4; 8 nucleotides line up with TRBD1. With 4 bases clipped from V and 4 bases from J, the junction kept 12 bases outside the gene matches. Germline V gives CDR1 SGHAT, CDR2 FQNNGV. This CDR3 comprises 17 residues. CDR3 in DNA: TGTGCCAGCAGCTCATATTCAGGGGGCGCGGGAAAAAACATTCAGTACTTC. Its translation: CASSSYSGGAGKNIQYF. Full variable domain (outside the CDR3, taken from reference TRBV11-2 and TRBJ2-4): EAGVAQSPRYKIIEKRQSVAFWCNPISGHATLYWYQQILGQGPKLLIQFQNNGVVDDSQLPKDRFSAERLKGVDSTLKIQPAKLEDSAVYLCASSSYSGGAGKNIQYFGAGTRLSVL.

The rearrangement uses TRBV20-1 and TRBJ1-1; maybe TRBD1 (5 bases). The CDR3 loop spans 11 amino acids. V was shortened by 6 bases and J by 2 bases, with 7 bases between the two germline ends. Germline loops: CDR1 DFQATT, CDR2 SNEGSKA (reference sequence). CDR3 coding DNA: TGCAGTGCAGACAGTAACACTGAAGCTTTCTTT. Its translation is CSADSNTEAFF.

V usage is TRBV27 and J usage is TRBJ1-1; 8 nucleotides line up with TRBD1. The CDR3 loop spans 13 amino acids. The junction had 9 bases not matched to a gene; V was cut back by 5 bases and J by 10 bases. CDR1 and CDR2 from the germline V gene are MNHEY and SMNVEV (reference sequence). CDR3 protein: CASSPITGGGAFF. CDR3 bases: TGTGCCAGCAGTCCGATCACAGGGGGTGGAGCTTTCTTT.

V and J are TRBV2 and TRBJ2-1, with 10 bases identical to TRBD2. CDR1 and CDR2 (germline): SNHLY, FYNNEI. J gave up 5 bases and V 7 bases, and 8 bases lay outside the gene matches. The CDR3 sequence is 15 residues long. CDR3 sequence: CASTTRLAGDNEQFF. Written as DNA, the CDR3 is TGTGCCAGCACCACCCGGCTAGCGGGGGACAATGAGCAGTTCTTC.

J is TRBJ2-7 and V is TRBV5-1; 10 positions match TRBD2. After removal of 4 bases from V and 6 bases from J, the junction contained 10 bases not matched to a gene. Germline CDR1 is SGHRS and CDR2 is YFSETQ. This CDR3 spans 15 amino acids. CDR3 sequence: CASSRSLAGAGEQYF. CDR3 DNA: TGCGCCAGCAGCCGCAGCCTAGCGGGAGCTGGCGAGCAGTACTTC.

V usage is TRBV5-1 and J usage is TRBJ2-2, with D perhaps matching TRBD2 (6 bases). The germline V gene has CDR1 SGHRS and CDR2 YFSETQ. This CDR3 region has 14 residues. V lost 7 bases and J 6 bases, leaving 16 bases between the germline ends. The CDR3 is CASGRKEGAGELFF. In DNA, the CDR3 is TGCGCCAGCGGCAGGAAGGAGGGAGCCGGGGAGCTGTTTTTT.

This clone was counted only a few times. J is TRBJ1-1 and V is TRBV18; 9 nucleotides align to TRBD1. CDR1 and CDR2 from the germline V gene are KGHSH and LQKENI. The CDR3 length is 14 residues. Trimming removed 3 bases from V and 4 bases from J; junction bases left unmatched: 3. CDR3 sequence: CASSPSTGGTEAFF. The DNA of the CDR3 is TGTGCCAGCTCACCGTCGACAGGGGGCACTGAAGCTTTCTTT. The full variable domain, with the rest looked up from reference TRBV18 and TRBJ1-1, is NAGVMQNPRHLVRRRGQEARLRCSPMKGHSHVYWYRQLPEEGLKFMVYLQKENIIDESGMPKERFSAEFPKEGPSILRIQQVVRGDSAAYFCASSPSTGGTEAFFGQGTRLTVV.

This clone was observed a single time. The chain carries TRBV19 and TRBJ2-2; D not resolved. Germline V gene lookup returns CDR1 LNHDA and CDR2 SQIVND (reference sequence). The CDR3 runs 14 residues. V dropped 7 bases and J dropped 3 bases, with 12 bases sitting between them. The CDR3 region is CASINAEYTGELFF. CDR3 DNA sequence: TGTGCCAGTATTAATGCGGAATACACCGGGGAGCTGTTTTTT.

V is TRBV30 and J is TRBJ2-2, with D unclear. The CDR3 consists of 11 residues. The germline CDR1 and CDR2 sequences are GTSNPN and SVGIG (reference sequence). V dropped 1 base and J dropped 6 bases, with 3 bases sitting between them. CDR3 protein: CAWSASGELFF. The CDR3 DNA follows: TGTGCCTGGAGTGCATCCGGGGAGCTGTTTTTT. Drawing the rest from reference TRBV30 and TRBJ2-2, the complete variable domain is SQTIHQWPATLVQPVGSPLSLECTVEGTSNPNLYWYRQAAGRGLQLLFYSVGIGQISSEVPQNLSASRPQDRQFILSSKKLLLSDSGFYLCAWSASGELFFGEGSRLTVL.

The chain carries TRBV5-4 and TRBJ2-1; TRBD2 agrees at 8 bases. This CDR3 is 16 amino acids long. The germline gives CDR1 SGHNT, CDR2 YYREEE (reference sequence). J was trimmed by 8 bases and V by 0 bases; bases with no gene match: 10. The CDR3 region is CASSLVSGGVPDEQFF. The CDR3 coding sequence is TGTGCCAGCAGCTTGGTGTCCGGGGGGGTCCCTGATGAGCAGTTCTTC.

The chain joins TRBV6-1 to TRBJ1-2; 7 bases are a match to TRBD1. Germline V gene sequence: CDR1 MNHNS, CDR2 SASEGT. Trimming at V came to 6 bases and at J to 3 bases, leaving 4 bases not matched to a gene. The CDR3 runs 13 residues. The CDR3 DNA follows: TGTGCCAGCAGGACAGGGTGGGACTATGGCTACACCTTC. Translated: CASRTGWDYGYTF.

The chain joins TRBV5-1 to TRBJ2-5, with a possible D match to TRBD1 (7 bases). V lost 0 bases and J 4 bases, leaving 13 bases between the germline ends. This CDR3 is built from 15 residues. Germline V gene sequence: CDR1 SGHRS, CDR2 YFSETQ. CDR3 sequence reads: CASSLAVQGGETQYF. The CDR3 DNA reads TGCGCCAGCAGCTTGGCGGTGCAGGGGGGAGAGACCCAGTACTTC. Filled out from reference TRBV5-1 and TRBJ2-5, the complete variable domain reads KAGVTQTPRYLIKTRGQQVTLSCSPISGHRSVSWYQQTPGQGLQFLFEYFSETQRNKGNFPGRFSGRQFSNSRSEMNVSTLELGDSALYLCASSLAVQGGETQYFGPGTRLLVL.

The chain has TRBV5-1 and TRBJ2-2; TRBD1 is a possible D gene (6 bases). Between the trimmed V and J ends, which lost 3 bases and 1 base, there was a span of 13 bases. CDR3 size: 16 residues. Germline CDR1 and CDR2: SGHRS and YFSETQ. The CDR3 protein is CASSSEGVMNTGELFF. The CDR3 coding sequence is TGCGCCAGCAGCTCCGAGGGGGTTATGAACACCGGGGAGCTGTTTTTT.

The chain is built from TRBV9 and TRBJ2-7; TRBD2 matches 13 bases. Germline assignment: CDR1 SGDLS and CDR2 YYNGEE. The CDR3 runs to 17 residues. V was clipped by 0 bases and J by 3 bases; unmatched bases: 6. CDR3 nucleotide sequence: TGTGCCAGCAGCGTAGATGGGACTAGCGGGGTGCTCTACGAGCAGTACTTC. Amino acids: CASSVDGTSGVLYEQYF.

This clone was observed once. The chain combines TRBV5-1 with TRBJ2-5, with 12 bases matching TRBD1. The J call may be mistaken, given a closer DNA end match to TRBJ2-7. CDR1 is SGHRS, CDR2 YFSETQ, per germline. The CDR3 covers 15 residues. CDR3 in amino acids: CATQSGQGASYEQYF. The CDR3 region has the DNA TGCGCCACCCAATCGGGACAGGGGGCTTCCTACGAGCAGTACTTC.